This TCR beta chain was captured by sequencing in a study of blood T cell repertoires in COVID-19. Sequencing was performed with immunoSEQ multiplex PCR; in TCRdb, only in-frame clones are kept and a portion is missing. The table includes 150,000 to 200,000 clones, approximately 80% detected once. The sequence came from a man between 65 and 79 years old who had been exposed to COVID-19. The sample consisted of PBMCs or T cells enriched from blood (not recorded which).

The CDR3 DNA sequence: TGTGCCAGCAGCGAGAACGTGGGGCTCGGTGGCTACACCTTC. It is translated as CASSENVGLGGYTF. The J gene is TRBJ1-2, the V gene TRBV2; maybe TRBD1 (5 bases). V was clipped by 6 bases and J by 7 bases, with 18 bases between them. This CDR3 region has 14 residues. Germline V gives CDR1 SNHLY, CDR2 FYNNEI.